This T cell receptor (beta chain) stems from a study of cytomegalovirus exposure and HLA in healthy donors. Study information: There were fewer than 130 million unique TCR beta sequences, drawn from approximately 190 million T cells, in an earlier analysis.

V lost 4 bases to trimming and J lost 2 bases; unmatched junction nucleotides: 1. Germline V lookup: CDR1 ENHRY, CDR2 SYGVKD. The CDR3 spans 13 residues. Remarks on this clone: Its antigen is as yet unknown.

Amplification used 60 Vbeta primers and 13 Jbeta primers. The assay was immunoSEQ multiplex PCR, and TCRdb's table has in-frame clones only and misses some. The sample comprises 35,000 to 45,000 clones, roughly 60% of which are singletons, and around 13% rests with the top ten. The study, taken as a whole, reports: Earlier analysis looked at TCR beta V segments, and most were productive about 87% or about 30% of the time.

The sequencing input was PBMCs. The chain employs TRBV10-3 and TRBJ1-1; 7 bases agree with TRBD1. This clonotype originated in a man aged 55 to 70 in good health and CMV-seropositive. CDR3 DNA: TGTGCCATCAGTGGACAGGGTAACACTGAAGCTTTCTTT. Translating it yields CAISGQGNTEAFF.